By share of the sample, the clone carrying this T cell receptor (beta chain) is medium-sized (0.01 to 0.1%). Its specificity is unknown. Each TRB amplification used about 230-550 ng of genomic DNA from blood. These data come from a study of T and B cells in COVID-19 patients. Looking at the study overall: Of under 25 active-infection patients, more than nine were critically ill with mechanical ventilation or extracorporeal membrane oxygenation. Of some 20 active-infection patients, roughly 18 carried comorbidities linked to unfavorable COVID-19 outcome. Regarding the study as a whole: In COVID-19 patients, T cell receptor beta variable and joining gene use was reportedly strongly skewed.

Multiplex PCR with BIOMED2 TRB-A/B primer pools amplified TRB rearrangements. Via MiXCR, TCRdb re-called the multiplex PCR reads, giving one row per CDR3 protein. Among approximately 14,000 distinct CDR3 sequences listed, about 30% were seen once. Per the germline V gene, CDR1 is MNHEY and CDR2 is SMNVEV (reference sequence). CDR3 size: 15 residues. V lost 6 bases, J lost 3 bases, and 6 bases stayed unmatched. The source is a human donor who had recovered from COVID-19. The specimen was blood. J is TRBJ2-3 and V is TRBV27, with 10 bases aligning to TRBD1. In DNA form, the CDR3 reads TGTGCCAGCAGCACACCGGGACAGGGGACAGATACGCAGTATTTT. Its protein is CASSTPGQGTDTQYF.